This T cell receptor beta chain was sequenced in a study of cytomegalovirus exposure and HLA in healthy donors. With 5 bases clipped from V and 5 bases from J, the junction kept 7 bases outside the gene matches. Germline V gene data show CDR1 as MDHEN and CDR2 as SYDVKM. CDR3 size: 15 residues. PCR was performed using 60 Vbeta and 13 Jbeta primers. TCRdb's table, derived via immunoSEQ multiplex PCR, lists solely in-frame clones and lacks some. The sample totals 200,000 to 250,000 clones. This chain links TRBV28 with TRBJ1-5; 9 bases match TRBD1. The sequence was collected from a woman aged 30 to 39 in good health and CMV-seropositive. The sample taken for sequencing was PBMCs. As DNA, the CDR3 is TGTGCCAGCAGTAGTCCGGGACAGGGAGATCAGCCCCAGCATTTT. It yields the protein CASSSPGQGDQPQHF.